This T cell receptor (beta chain) appears in the sequencing data of a study of control samples from healthy donors and cancer patients. Data came from immunoSEQ multiplex PCR; TCRdb stores just in-frame clones and leaves some out. Altogether some 140,000 clones are present, more than 85% being singletons, with the ten largest covering around 9%. V dropped 7 bases and J dropped 0 bases, with 13 bases sitting between them. There are 15 residues in the CDR3. The germline V gene encodes CDR1 SGHRS and CDR2 YFSETQ. Material: blood. The sequence derives from a woman in her twenties or thirties in good health. The chain combines TRBV5-1 with TRBJ2-2, with unresolved D. The DNA for the CDR3 is TGCGCCAGCTCCCGAGTGCCCGCGAACACCGGGGAGCTGTTTTTT. Translated: CASSRVPANTGELFF.